This TCR beta chain was sequenced in a study of T-cell reconstitution after alpha-beta-depleted transplantation in children (dated by TCRdb to the mid-2010s). Study-wide context: Using TCR repertoire profiling, the study followed T-cell immune reconstitution in a quantitative way in children after TCRalphabeta/CD19-depleted allogeneic hematopoietic cell transplantation. Broad study findings and their caveats: In some patients, the high TCRbeta diversity seen at day 60 was put down to recipient T cells and intrathymic progenitors that had survived conditioning. Hyperexpanded clone frequencies declined over subsequent months; after one year, T-cell counts and TCRbeta diversity were mostly attributed to newly produced T cells. The apparently early recovery of alphabetaT-cell counts about two months after transplant reportedly depended on only several hundred rapidly expanded clones that came from non-depleted graft cells.

The CDR3 measures 17 amino acids from cysteine to phenylalanine. The DNA shown is the 51-base CDR3, in frame from base 1. V is pared back by 4 bases and J by 0 bases, with 16 bases lying between the germline termini. The germline V gene encodes CDR1 SGHTA and CDR2 FQGTGA. This clonotype was seen more than once but under ten times. This clone's antigen is unknown. Base qualities are not provided; no much larger clone lies one nucleotide away. Reading the label with the study, this specimen's treatment or condition is: allogeneic hematopoietic cell transplantation with graft depleted of TCRalphabeta T cells and CD19 B cells. Transplant recipients were children who received TCRalphabeta/CD19-depleted allogeneic hematopoietic cell grafts. To prepare the library, PCR was applied. Sequencing was performed on an Illumina HiSeq 2500. To normalize quantification of the TCRbeta repertoire, the TCR libraries were built with molecular barcoding that relied on unique molecular identifiers. The public reads were reprocessed in TCRdb via fastp at Q25 and MiXCR, keeping in-frame beta chains. Each record represents a unique CDR3 protein, reported with the most common genes and DNA among its rows. The sample table lists 700,000 to 850,000 distinct CDR3 sequences, 15% to 20% of them with a count of one. The ten largest clones take up 5% of the sample.

This clonotype was sampled from a male patient under 18 who had a stem cell transplant for acute lymphoblastic leukemia, so the T cells may come from the graft donor. The material sequenced was PBMCs, mostly from graft donor cells, taken 360 days after TCRalphabeta/CD19-depleted stem cell transplant. The receptor chain draws on TRBV7-3 and TRBJ2-1, and perhaps TRBD2 as D gene, on 5 matching bases. The sequence in DNA is TGTGCCAGCAGCTCACCCTTTCCGGGGAGCTCCTACAATGAGCAGTTCTTC. Translated, this gives CASSSPFPGSSYNEQFF.